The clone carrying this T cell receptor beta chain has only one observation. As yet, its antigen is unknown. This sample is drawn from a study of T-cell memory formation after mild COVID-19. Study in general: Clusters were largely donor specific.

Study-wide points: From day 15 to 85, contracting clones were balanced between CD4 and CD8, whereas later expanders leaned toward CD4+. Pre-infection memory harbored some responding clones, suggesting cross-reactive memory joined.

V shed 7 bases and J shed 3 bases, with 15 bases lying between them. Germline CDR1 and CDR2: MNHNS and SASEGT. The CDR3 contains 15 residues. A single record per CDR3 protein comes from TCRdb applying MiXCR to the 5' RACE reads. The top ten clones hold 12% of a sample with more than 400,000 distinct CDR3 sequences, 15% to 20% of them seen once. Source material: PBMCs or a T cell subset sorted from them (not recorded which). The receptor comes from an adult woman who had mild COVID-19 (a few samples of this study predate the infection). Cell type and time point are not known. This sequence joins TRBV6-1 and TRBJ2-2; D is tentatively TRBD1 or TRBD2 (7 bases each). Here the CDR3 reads CASTTGRGHTGELFF. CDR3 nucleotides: TGTGCCAGCACCACGGGGAGGGGGCACACCGGGGAGCTGTTTTTT.